This entry features one TCR beta chain sequence. Its antigen is as yet unknown. This specimen belongs to a study of PD-1 blockade in classical Hodgkin lymphoma. General study results and limits: Before treatment, TCR diversity in newly diagnosed patients was reportedly lower than in healthy donors. The origin of the repertoire differences remains undefined, with disease activity or prior therapy as possible causes.

The data were produced by immunoSEQ multiplex PCR, yet TCRdb's version contains in-frame clones alone and is incomplete. The repertoire consists of around 2,900 clones, with roughly three quarters occurring once and the leading ten covering about a fifth. Time point specified: newly diagnosed, previously untreated cHL patient sample. It was by magnetic negative selection that CD8+ T cells were isolated from thawed PBMCs. Comparison relied on PBMCs that came from newly diagnosed, untreated classical Hodgkin lymphoma. Germline V gene sequence: CDR1 MRHNA, CDR2 SNTAGT. The V gene end was trimmed by 2 bases and the J gene end by 6 bases; junction bases not matched to a gene: 0. The CDR3 extends over 14 amino acids.

The sample comprised CD8+ T cells from blood. The chain carries TRBV6-4 and TRBJ2-1, with 11 nucleotides matching TRBD1. The clonotype originates from a human donor with classical Hodgkin lymphoma. CDR3 bases: TGTGCCAGCAGTGACGGGACAGGGGGCAATGAGCAGTTCTTC. Protein sequence: CASSDGTGGNEQFF.